This passage covers 22 T cell receptor beta chains from one sample sequenced in a study of identical twins. TCRdb ran MiXCR on the 5' RACE reads and lists one entry per CDR3 protein. The sample lists about 900,000 distinct CDR3 sequences, approximately 13% occurring once. The sample was also reused in another study, on yellow fever vaccine responses in identical twins.

Sequencing input: PBMCs. These receptors all come from a woman younger than 30 in good health.

The chain combines TRBV5-1 with TRBJ2-5, with D possibly being TRBD1 (6 bases). Germline CDR1 is SGHRS and CDR2 is YFSETQ. The CDR3 runs to 15 residues. Trimming took off 3 bases at V and 5 bases at J, with 17 bases between the two ends. This CDR3 reads CASSSVGTRHETQYF. DNA for the CDR3: TGCGCCAGCAGCTCCGTCGGGACACGTCATGAGACCCAGTACTTC.

This chain uses TRBV6-5 with TRBJ2-2; TRBD2 matches 9 bases. CDR3 length: 15 amino acids. Trimming cost V 4 bases and J 5 bases; bases outside gene matches: 5. Germline V gene lookup returns CDR1 MNHEY and CDR2 SVGAGI. The CDR3, as DNA: TGTGCCAGCAGTTCTAGACTAGCGGCAACCGGGGAGCTGTTTTTT. Protein product: CASSSRLAATGELFF.

The genes are TRBV27 and TRBJ2-5, with 9 bases identical to TRBD2. Germline CDR1 reads MNHEY; CDR2 reads SMNVEV (reference sequence). This CDR3 contains 15 residues. J gave up 5 bases and V 3 bases, and 7 bases lay outside the gene matches. The CDR3 loop is CASSLGREGRETQYF. In DNA form, the CDR3 reads TGTGCCAGCAGTTTGGGGCGGGAGGGCCGGGAGACCCAGTACTTC.

The rearrangement uses TRBV18 and TRBJ1-3; TRBD1 agrees at 7 bases. Trimming cost V 1 base and J 0 bases; bases outside gene matches: 3. The CDR3 contains 16 residues. CDR1 is KGHSH, CDR2 LQKENI, per germline. CDR3 coding DNA: TGTGCCAGCTCACCACAGGGACAGATCTCTGGAAACACCATATATTTT. Protein sequence: CASSPQGQISGNTIYF.

This clonotype was recorded a few times. The rearrangement joins TRBV6-5 to TRBJ1-3; weak D call: TRBD1 (5 bases). Germline V gene data show CDR1 as MNHEY and CDR2 as SVGAGI. With 2 bases removed from V and 0 bases from J, the gap between germline ends came to 17 bases. The CDR3 spans 18 residues. The CDR3 reads CASSYKGWDGVSGNTIYF. As DNA, the CDR3 is TGTGCCAGCAGTTACAAAGGGTGGGACGGGGTCTCTGGAAACACCATATATTTT.

This chain connects TRBV20-1 to TRBJ2-3, with D perhaps matching TRBD1 (6 bases). Germline V gene lookup returns CDR1 DFQATT and CDR2 SNEGSKA (reference sequence). V was pared by 0 bases and J by 1 base, with 11 bases between. The CDR3 consists of 15 residues. The CDR3 DNA reads as TGCAGTGCTAGAGACGCACAGGGAGGCACAGATACGCAGTATTTT. It specifies CSARDAQGGTDTQYF.

This chain joins TRBV11-2 and TRBJ2-7; a weak D match, TRBD2 (6 bases). The CDR3 covers 15 residues. V was shortened by 5 bases and J by 0 bases, with 14 bases between the two germline ends. Germline V gene lookup returns CDR1 SGHAT and CDR2 FQNNGV. For the CDR3, the DNA is TGTGCCAGCAGCCCCGCGGGGCCTAGCTCCTACGAGCAGTACTTC. It encodes CASSPAGPSSYEQYF.

This clonotype was seen ten or more times. The chain couples TRBV5-1 to TRBJ2-1, with 7 bases lining up with TRBD2. V shed 7 bases, J shed 7 bases, and the junction held 17 bases outside the gene matches. The CDR3 runs 16 residues. Germline CDR1 reads SGHRS; CDR2 reads YFSETQ. Written as DNA, the CDR3 is TGCGCCAGCGCTTCGGGGGGAGCGGGATTGGAGAATGAGCAGTTCTTC. Residues: CASASGGAGLENEQFF. The variable domain in full, completed from reference TRBV5-1 and TRBJ2-1, reads KAGVTQTPRYLIKTRGQQVTLSCSPISGHRSVSWYQQTPGQGLQFLFEYFSETQRNKGNFPGRFSGRQFSNSRSEMNVSTLELGDSALYLCASASGGAGLENEQFFGPGTRLTVL.

This clonotype was counted a few times. The chain uses TRBV4-1 and TRBJ1-1; D call uncertain. The CDR3 is 16 amino acids. V was shortened by 9 bases and J by 1 base, with 21 bases between the two germline ends. Germline V gene lookup returns CDR1 MGHRA and CDR2 YSYEKL. Here the CDR3 reads CASMEGVRIGNTEAFF. CDR3 DNA sequence: TGCGCCAGTATGGAAGGTGTCCGCATTGGGAACACTGAAGCTTTCTTT.

The J gene is TRBJ2-5, the V gene TRBV20-1, with 8 bases identical to TRBD2. Looked up from germline, CDR1 is DFQATT and CDR2 is SNEGSKA (reference sequence). CDR3 length: 13 residues. V gave up 4 bases and J gave up 7 bases; unmatched junction bases: 8. Here the CDR3 DNA reads TGCAGTGCTAAGACTAGCGCCTCGGGGACCCAGTACTTC. Protein: CSAKTSASGTQYF.

This clonotype has at least ten counts. This rearrangement joins TRBV7-9 to TRBJ1-2; D remains unclear. This CDR3 comprises 13 residues. Trimming left V 0 bases short and J 7 bases short, with 9 bases between. CDR1 and CDR2 (germline): SEHNR, FQNEAQ (reference sequence). The CDR3 sequence: CASSLAGPLGYTF. In DNA, the CDR3 is TGTGCCAGCAGCTTAGCAGGTCCGCTTGGCTACACCTTC.

This chain uses TRBV5-5 with TRBJ2-3; 9 nucleotides agree with TRBD2. The V gene end was trimmed by 3 bases and the J gene end by 3 bases; junction bases not matched to a gene: 8. The CDR3 consists of 16 residues. CDR1 and CDR2 from the germline V gene are SGHKS and YYEKEE (reference sequence). CDR3 in amino acids: CASSWELAGLTDTQYF. In DNA form, the CDR3 reads TGTGCCAGCAGCTGGGAACTAGCGGGTTTAACAGATACGCAGTATTTT.

In this sample, this clonotype turned up a few times. This chain connects TRBV7-9 to TRBJ2-1, with 8 bases fitting TRBD2. V gave up 1 base and J gave up 9 bases; unmatched junction bases: 8. The CDR3 is made up of 15 amino acids. Germline values: CDR1 SEHNR, CDR2 FQNEAQ (reference sequence). CDR3 loop: CASSLVLAERGEQFF. As DNA, the CDR3 is TGTGCCAGCAGCTTAGTACTAGCGGAGAGGGGTGAGCAGTTCTTC.

This chain connects TRBV6-2 or TRBV6-3 to TRBJ1-5; D is unresolved. The V and J ends lost 1 base and 3 bases respectively, with 4 bases between them. This CDR3 is built from 13 residues. Germline V gene sequence: CDR1 MNHEY, CDR2 SVGEGT. The CDR3 sequence: CASSYFVNQPQHF. CDR3 nucleotides: TGTGCCAGCAGTTACTTCGTCAATCAGCCCCAGCATTTT.

In this sample, this clonotype turned up a few times. The chain recombines TRBV6-1 with TRBJ2-1; 10 bases line up with TRBD1. Germline V gene sequence: CDR1 MNHNS, CDR2 SASEGT. J gave up 9 bases and V 6 bases, and 5 bases lay outside the gene matches. The CDR3 totals 13 residues. In DNA, the CDR3 is TGTGCCAGCAGAGGGACAGGGGAGGGTGAGCAGTTCTTC. Protein sequence: CASRGTGEGEQFF.

V is TRBV3-1 and J is TRBJ2-5; D ambiguous. There are 15 residues in the CDR3. The V and J ends lost 1 base and 5 bases respectively, with 14 bases between them. Germline values: CDR1 LGHDT, CDR2 YNNKEL (reference sequence). The CDR3 is CASSQARAGEETQYF. The CDR3 nucleotides are TGTGCCAGCAGCCAAGCAAGGGCTGGTGAGGAGACCCAGTACTTC.

In this sample, this clonotype turned up once. The CDR3 region has the DNA TGTGCCAGCATCCTGGGGGGGGAGCCCGCTTCTAATGAAAAACTGTTTTTT. Translated, it gives CASILGGEPASNEKLFF. V usage is TRBV12-3 or TRBV12-4 and J usage is TRBJ1-4, with D perhaps matching TRBD1 (5 bases). This CDR3 contains 17 residues. The V end was cut by 7 bases, the J end by 3 bases, with 21 bases between.

The CDR3, as DNA: TGTGCCAGCAGCCTCCAGAGCCTCCAAGAGACCCAGTACTTC. This gives the protein CASSLQSLQETQYF. The chain recombines TRBV14 with TRBJ2-5; D remains unclear. CDR1 is SGHDN, CDR2 FVKESK, per germline. Between the trimmed V and J ends, which lost 4 bases and 1 base, there was a span of 10 bases. CDR3 length equals 14 residues.

This chain connects TRBV6-5 to TRBJ2-6; 9 bases map to TRBD2. The CDR3 totals 18 residues. The germline V gene has CDR1 MNHEY and CDR2 SVGAGI. J lost 0 bases, V lost 2 bases, and 5 bases had no gene match. CDR3 nucleotide sequence: TGTGCCAGCAGTTACGGCGGGGGGGCAAGCTCTGGGGCCAACGTCCTGACTTTC. It yields the protein CASSYGGGASSGANVLTF.

The V gene is TRBV7-9, the J gene TRBJ2-1; no reliable D call. Per the germline V gene, CDR1 is SEHNR and CDR2 is FQNEAQ (reference sequence). The CDR3 is 16 amino acids. The germline V and J ends were trimmed by 4 bases and 4 bases, with 17 bases remaining between them. The CDR3 bases are TGTGCCAGCAGCTCCCAGGACCGTGTAGAATACAATGAGCAGTTCTTC. It specifies CASSSQDRVEYNEQFF.

This clonotype was counted only a few times. The V gene is TRBV12-3 or TRBV12-4, the J gene TRBJ1-2; no clear D gene. The V end was cut by 4 bases, the J end by 4 bases, with 13 bases between. The CDR3 is 14 residues long. CDR3 amino acids: CASSSWTGLYGYTF. As DNA, the CDR3 is TGTGCCAGCAGTTCCTGGACCGGACTCTATGGCTACACCTTC.

There are a few counts of this clonotype. The chain employs TRBV27 and TRBJ2-3, with D hard to call. Trimming pared 7 bases from V and 0 bases from J, leaving 14 bases between. This CDR3 spans 15 amino acids. Germline V CDR1 and CDR2: MNHEY, SMNVEV (reference sequence). The CDR3 protein is CASTLRARSTDTQYF. CDR3 DNA: TGTGCCAGCACCCTAAGGGCCCGAAGCACAGATACGCAGTATTTT.